One and the same sample provided the 7 T cell receptor beta chains below, sequenced in a study of T cell repertoires in cytomegalovirus infection. For these TCRs, the target antigens are not known. TCRdb reprocessed the reads with MiXCR, giving one entry per CDR3 protein. The sample yields 570,000 or so distinct CDR3 sequences, over 35% seen once. Here the sequenced sample was cultured PBMCs, taken from culture after CMV antigen stimulation. These receptors all stem from a human donor in good health (CMV status not recorded). Some clones in this sample may be carry-over from other donors' samples.

The CDR3 region is CASSLYGRLTEAFF. The CDR3 bases are TGTGCCAGCAGTTTATATGGGAGATTGACTGAAGCTTTCTTT. This chain joins TRBV27 and TRBJ1-1; D ambiguous. The germline V gene has CDR1 MNHEY and CDR2 SMNVEV (reference sequence). This CDR3 comprises 14 residues. The V gene lost 1 base and the J gene lost 5 bases, with 11 bases spanning the gap.

This sequence joins TRBV12-5 and TRBJ2-2, with unresolved D. This CDR3 is built from 14 residues. V was clipped by 4 bases and J by 4 bases, with 10 bases between them. Per germline, CDR1 LGHNT and CDR2 FRNRAP. In DNA, the CDR3 is TGTGCTAGTGGTTCGGCGGCCGGCACCGGGGAGCTGTTTTTT. Its protein is CASGSAAGTGELFF.

This clonotype appeared a few times. This rearrangement joins TRBV18 to TRBJ2-2; D unresolved. From germline, CDR1 is KGHSH and CDR2 LQKENI. Trimming shortened V by 3 bases and J by 5 bases, and 13 bases separated the two germline ends. The CDR3 has 15 amino acids. CDR3 residues: CASSPSRTETGELFF. CDR3 nucleotide sequence: TGTGCCAGCTCACCGAGCCGCACGGAGACCGGGGAGCTGTTTTTT.

Ten or more counts support this clonotype. V is TRBV7-2 and J is TRBJ2-3; TRBD2 aligns across 11 bases. The germline CDR1 and CDR2 sequences are SGHTA and FQGNSA. CDR3 length: 16 residues. With V trimmed by 2 bases and J by 4 bases, 5 bases remained unmatched. Written as DNA, the CDR3 is TGTGCCAGCAGCTTACTACTAGCGGGGGATGCAGATACGCAGTATTTT. Its translation: CASSLLLAGDADTQYF.

This chain uses TRBV7-2 with TRBJ2-7; possible D gene TRBD1, 6 bases. Trimming removed 0 bases from V and 5 bases from J, with 29 bases in between. Per germline, CDR1 SGHTA and CDR2 FQGNSA. The CDR3 runs to 20 residues. The CDR3 DNA reads TGTGCCAGCAGCTTAGCGTACAACCTGGGGGAAATAGGGGACATCCACGAGCAGTACTTC. Encoded protein: CASSLAYNLGEIGDIHEQYF.

This clonotype appeared once. V is TRBV6-6 and J is TRBJ1-4, with D possibly being TRBD1 (6 bases). CDR1 and CDR2 from the germline V gene are MNHNY and SVGAGI (reference sequence). The length of the CDR3 is 16 residues. V lost 5 bases, J lost 6 bases, and 19 bases lay in between. The CDR3 spells CASSATGTRMYEKLFF. In DNA form, the CDR3 reads TGTGCCAGCAGTGCTACCGGGACACGGATGTATGAAAAACTGTTTTTT.

The CDR3 spells CASSLGRALTGELFF. The DNA for the CDR3 is TGTGCCAGCAGTTTGGGGCGGGCCCTCACCGGGGAGCTGTTTTTT. The rearrangement links TRBV12-3 or TRBV12-4 to TRBJ2-2; D may be TRBD1 or TRBD2 (5 bases each). V gave up 3 bases and J gave up 4 bases, with 12 bases separating them. The CDR3 is made up of 15 amino acids.